The TCR beta chain described here comes from a study of T cell responses to AZD1222 COVID-19 vaccine. The assay was immunoSEQ multiplex PCR, and TCRdb's table has in-frame clones only and misses some. Here the sample spans 140,000 or so clones, 75% to 90% being singletons. Trimming took 6 bases from V and 5 from J; bases not matched to a gene: 2. This CDR3 is 13 amino acids long. The chain combines TRBV12-3 or TRBV12-4 with TRBJ1-5; 9 bases match TRBD1. The TCR comes from an adult in good health. The material was peripheral blood, obtained on day 0 of AZD1222 vaccination. The CDR3 nucleotides are TGTGCCAGCAGACAGGGGGCGCATCAGCCCCAGCATTTT. It is translated as CASRQGAHQPQHF.